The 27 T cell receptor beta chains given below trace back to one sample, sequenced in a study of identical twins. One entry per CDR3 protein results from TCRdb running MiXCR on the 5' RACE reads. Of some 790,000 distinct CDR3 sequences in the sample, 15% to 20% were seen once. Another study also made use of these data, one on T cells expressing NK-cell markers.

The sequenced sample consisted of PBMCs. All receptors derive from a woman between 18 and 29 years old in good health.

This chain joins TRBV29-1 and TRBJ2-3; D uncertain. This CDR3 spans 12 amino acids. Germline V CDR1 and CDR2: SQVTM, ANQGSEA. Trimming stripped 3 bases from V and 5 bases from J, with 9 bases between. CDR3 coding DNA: TGCAGCGTTGATACGACCCTAGATACGCAGTATTTT. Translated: CSVDTTLDTQYF.

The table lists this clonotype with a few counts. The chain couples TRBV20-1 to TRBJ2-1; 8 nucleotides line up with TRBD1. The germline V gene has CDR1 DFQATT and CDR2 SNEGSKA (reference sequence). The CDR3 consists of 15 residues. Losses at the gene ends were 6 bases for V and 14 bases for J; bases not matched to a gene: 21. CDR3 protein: CSAGKAGTGFAEEFF. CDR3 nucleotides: TGCAGTGCCGGAAAAGCCGGGACAGGCTTCGCGGAGGAGTTCTTC.

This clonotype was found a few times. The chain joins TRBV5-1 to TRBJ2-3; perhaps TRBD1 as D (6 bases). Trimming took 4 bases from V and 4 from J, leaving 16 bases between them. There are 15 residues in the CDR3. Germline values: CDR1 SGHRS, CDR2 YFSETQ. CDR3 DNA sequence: TGCGCCAGCAGCCAGGGGCCTTATGATGCAGATACGCAGTATTTT. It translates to CASSQGPYDADTQYF.

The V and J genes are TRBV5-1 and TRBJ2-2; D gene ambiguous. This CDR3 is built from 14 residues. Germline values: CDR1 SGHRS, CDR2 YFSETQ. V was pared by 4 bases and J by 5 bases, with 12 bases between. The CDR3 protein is CASSPEPSTGELFF. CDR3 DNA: TGCGCCAGCAGCCCGGAACCAAGTACCGGGGAGCTGTTTTTT. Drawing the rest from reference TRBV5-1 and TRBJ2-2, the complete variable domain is KAGVTQTPRYLIKTRGQQVTLSCSPISGHRSVSWYQQTPGQGLQFLFEYFSETQRNKGNFPGRFSGRQFSNSRSEMNVSTLELGDSALYLCASSPEPSTGELFFGEGSRLTVL.

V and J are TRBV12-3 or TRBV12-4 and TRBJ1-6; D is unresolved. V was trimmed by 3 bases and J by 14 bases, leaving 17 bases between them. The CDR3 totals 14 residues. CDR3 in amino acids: CASSFQGQLRALHF. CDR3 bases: TGTGCCAGCAGTTTCCAAGGTCAACTGCGAGCCCTCCACTTT.

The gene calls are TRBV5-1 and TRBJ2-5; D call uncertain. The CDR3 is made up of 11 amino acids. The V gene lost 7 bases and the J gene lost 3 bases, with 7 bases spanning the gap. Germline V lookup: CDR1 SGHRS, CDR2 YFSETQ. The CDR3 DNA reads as TGCGCCAGCCGGTCAGAAGAGACCCAGTACTTC. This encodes CASRSEETQYF. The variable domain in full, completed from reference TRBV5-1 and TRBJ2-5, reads KAGVTQTPRYLIKTRGQQVTLSCSPISGHRSVSWYQQTPGQGLQFLFEYFSETQRNKGNFPGRFSGRQFSNSRSEMNVSTLELGDSALYLCASRSEETQYFGPGTRLLVL.

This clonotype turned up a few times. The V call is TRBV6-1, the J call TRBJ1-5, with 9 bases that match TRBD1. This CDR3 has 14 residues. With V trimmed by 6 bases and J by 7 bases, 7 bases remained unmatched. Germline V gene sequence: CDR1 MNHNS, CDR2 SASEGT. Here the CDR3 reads CASRDRGALQPQHF. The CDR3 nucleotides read TGTGCCAGCAGGGACAGGGGAGCCCTGCAGCCCCAGCATTTT.

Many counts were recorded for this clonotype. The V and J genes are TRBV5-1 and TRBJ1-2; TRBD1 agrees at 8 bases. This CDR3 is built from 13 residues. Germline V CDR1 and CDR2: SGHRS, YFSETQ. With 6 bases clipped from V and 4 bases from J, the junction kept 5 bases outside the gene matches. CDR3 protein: CASTPGTGYGYTF. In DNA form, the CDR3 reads TGCGCCAGCACCCCCGGGACAGGCTATGGCTACACCTTC. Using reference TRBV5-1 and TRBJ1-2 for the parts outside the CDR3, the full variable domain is KAGVTQTPRYLIKTRGQQVTLSCSPISGHRSVSWYQQTPGQGLQFLFEYFSETQRNKGNFPGRFSGRQFSNSRSEMNVSTLELGDSALYLCASTPGTGYGYTFGSGTRLTVV.

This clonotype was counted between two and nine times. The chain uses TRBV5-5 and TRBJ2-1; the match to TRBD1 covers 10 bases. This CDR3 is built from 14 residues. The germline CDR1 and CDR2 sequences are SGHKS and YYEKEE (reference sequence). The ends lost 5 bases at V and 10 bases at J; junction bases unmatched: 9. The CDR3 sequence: CASRPPGQGLEQFF. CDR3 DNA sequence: TGTGCCAGCAGACCGCCGGGACAGGGGTTGGAGCAGTTCTTC.

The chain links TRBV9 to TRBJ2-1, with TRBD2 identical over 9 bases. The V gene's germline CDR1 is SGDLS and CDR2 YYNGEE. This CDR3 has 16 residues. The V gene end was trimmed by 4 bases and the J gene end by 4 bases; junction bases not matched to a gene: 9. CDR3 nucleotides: TGTGCCAGCAGCTATCTCGGACTAGCGACTTACAATGAGCAGTTCTTC. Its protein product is CASSYLGLATYNEQFF.

DNA of the CDR3: TGTGCCAGCAGTTACTCCTCATCCTCGGGGTCGCAGTTCTTC. Amino acids: CASSYSSSSGSQFF. The genes are TRBV6-5 and TRBJ2-1; weak D call: TRBD2 (5 bases). V lost 0 bases to trimming and J lost 12 bases, with 15 bases between them. Germline V CDR1 and CDR2: MNHEY, SVGAGI. This CDR3 has 14 residues.

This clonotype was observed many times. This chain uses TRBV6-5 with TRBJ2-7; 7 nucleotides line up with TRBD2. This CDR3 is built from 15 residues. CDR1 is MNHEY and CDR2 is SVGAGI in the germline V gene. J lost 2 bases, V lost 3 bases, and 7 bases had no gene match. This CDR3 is CASSYLGGGTYEQYF. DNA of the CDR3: TGTGCCAGCAGTTATTTGGGGGGAGGGACCTACGAGCAGTACTTC.

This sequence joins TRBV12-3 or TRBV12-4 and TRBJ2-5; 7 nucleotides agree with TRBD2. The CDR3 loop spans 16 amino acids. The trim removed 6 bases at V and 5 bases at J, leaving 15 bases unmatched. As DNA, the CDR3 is TGTGCCAGCAGCGCCCGACGAGCGGGATTGTGGGAGACCCAGTACTTC. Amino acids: CASSARRAGLWETQYF.

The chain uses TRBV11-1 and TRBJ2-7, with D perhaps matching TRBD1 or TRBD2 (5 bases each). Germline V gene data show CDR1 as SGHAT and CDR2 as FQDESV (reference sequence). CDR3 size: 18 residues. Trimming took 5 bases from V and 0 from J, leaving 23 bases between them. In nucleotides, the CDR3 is TGTGCCAGCAGCCCACCCCCGGGACCCAAGGGGACCTCCTACGAGCAGTACTTC. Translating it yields CASSPPPGPKGTSYEQYF.

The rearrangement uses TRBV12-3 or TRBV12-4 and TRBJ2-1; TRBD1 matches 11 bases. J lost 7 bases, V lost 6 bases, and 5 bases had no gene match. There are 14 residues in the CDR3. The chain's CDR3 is CASRGDRGRNEQFF. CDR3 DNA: TGTGCCAGCAGAGGGGACAGGGGGAGAAATGAGCAGTTCTTC.

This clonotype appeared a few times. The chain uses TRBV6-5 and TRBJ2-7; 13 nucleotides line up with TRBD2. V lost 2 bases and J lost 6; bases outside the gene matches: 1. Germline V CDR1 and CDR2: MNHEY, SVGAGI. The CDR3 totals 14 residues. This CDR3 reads CASSYGTSGTEQYF. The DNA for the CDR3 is TGTGCCAGCAGTTACGGGACTAGCGGGACCGAGCAGTACTTC.

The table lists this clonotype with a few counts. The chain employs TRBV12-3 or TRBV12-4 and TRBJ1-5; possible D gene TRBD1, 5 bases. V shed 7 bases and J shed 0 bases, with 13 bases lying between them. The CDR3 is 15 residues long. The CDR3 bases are TGTGCCAGCACCGAGGGGTTCCATAGCAATCAGCCCCAGCATTTT. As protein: CASTEGFHSNQPQHF.

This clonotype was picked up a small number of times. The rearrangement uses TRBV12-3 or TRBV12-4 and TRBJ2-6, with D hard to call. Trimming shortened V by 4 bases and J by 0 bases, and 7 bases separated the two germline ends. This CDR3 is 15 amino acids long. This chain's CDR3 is CASSWSISGANVLTF. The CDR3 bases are TGTGCCAGCAGTTGGTCGATCTCTGGGGCCAACGTCCTGACTTTC.

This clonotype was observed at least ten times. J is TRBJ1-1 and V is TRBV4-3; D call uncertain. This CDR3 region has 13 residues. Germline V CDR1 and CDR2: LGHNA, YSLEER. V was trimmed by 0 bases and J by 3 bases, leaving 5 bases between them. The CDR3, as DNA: TGCGCCAGCAGCCAAGATGTGGACACTGAAGCTTTCTTT. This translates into CASSQDVDTEAFF.

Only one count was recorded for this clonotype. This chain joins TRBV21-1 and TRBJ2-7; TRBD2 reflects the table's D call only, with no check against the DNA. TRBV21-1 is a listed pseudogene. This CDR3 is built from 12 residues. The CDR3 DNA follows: TGTGCCAGAATAGCGGGAGGGCACGAGCAGTACTTC. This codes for CARIAGGHEQYF.

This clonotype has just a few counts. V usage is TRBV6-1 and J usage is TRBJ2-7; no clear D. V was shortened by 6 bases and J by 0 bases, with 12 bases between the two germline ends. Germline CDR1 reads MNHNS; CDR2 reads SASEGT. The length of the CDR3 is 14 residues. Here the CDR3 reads CASSSHGFSYEQYF. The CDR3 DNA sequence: TGTGCCAGCAGCTCACACGGCTTCTCCTACGAGCAGTACTTC.

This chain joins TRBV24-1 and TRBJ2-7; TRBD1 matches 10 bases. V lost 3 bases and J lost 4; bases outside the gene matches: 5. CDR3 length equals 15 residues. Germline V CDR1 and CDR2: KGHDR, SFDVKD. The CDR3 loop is CATSDLRDRGYEQYF. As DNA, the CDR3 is TGTGCCACCAGTGATCTCCGGGACAGGGGTTACGAGCAGTACTTC.

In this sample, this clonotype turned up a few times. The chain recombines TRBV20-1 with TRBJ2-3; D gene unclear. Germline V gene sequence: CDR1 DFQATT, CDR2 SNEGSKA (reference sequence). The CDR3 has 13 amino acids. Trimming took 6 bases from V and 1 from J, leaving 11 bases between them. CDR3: CSAADGRTDTQYF. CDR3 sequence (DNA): TGCAGTGCCGCCGACGGCCGCACAGATACGCAGTATTTT.

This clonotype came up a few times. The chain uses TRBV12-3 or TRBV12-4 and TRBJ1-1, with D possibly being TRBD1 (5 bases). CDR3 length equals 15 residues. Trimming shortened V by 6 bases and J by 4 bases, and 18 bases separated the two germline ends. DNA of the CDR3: TGTGCCAGCAGACCCCTTACAGGTCGGGGCACTGAAGCTTTCTTT. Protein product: CASRPLTGRGTEAFF.

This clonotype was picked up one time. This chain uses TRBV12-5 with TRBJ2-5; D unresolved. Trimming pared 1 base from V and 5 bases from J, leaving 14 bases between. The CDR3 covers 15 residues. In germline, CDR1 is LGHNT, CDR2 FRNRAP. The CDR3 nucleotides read TGTGCTAGTGGTTTGGCCCCCACATCCCCCGAGACCCAGTACTTC. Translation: CASGLAPTSPETQYF.

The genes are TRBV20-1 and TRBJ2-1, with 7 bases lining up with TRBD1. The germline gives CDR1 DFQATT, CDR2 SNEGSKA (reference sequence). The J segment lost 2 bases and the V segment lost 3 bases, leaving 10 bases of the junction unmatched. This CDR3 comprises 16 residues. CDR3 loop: CSASRDSRGAYNEQFF. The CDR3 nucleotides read TGCAGTGCTAGCCGGGACAGCCGAGGGGCCTACAATGAGCAGTTCTTC.

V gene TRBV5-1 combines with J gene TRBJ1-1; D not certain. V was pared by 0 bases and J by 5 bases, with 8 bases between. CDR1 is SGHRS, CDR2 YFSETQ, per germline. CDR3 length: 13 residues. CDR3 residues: CASSLAQQTEAFF. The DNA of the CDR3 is TGCGCCAGCAGCTTGGCGCAACAAACTGAAGCTTTCTTT.